The clone carrying this TCR beta chain was recorded at least ten times. Its antigen is undetermined. RNA transcripts provided the template for amplifying TCR beta CDR3 regions. RT-PCR with HTBI primers came first, then second-round multiplex PCR. One entry per CDR3 protein, called by TCRdb with MiXCR from the multiplex PCR reads. This table has 680,000 or so distinct CDR3 sequences, 20% to 25% appearing once. This sample is drawn from a study of Graves' ophthalmopathy and Graves' hyperthyroidism. Study-level findings and limits: Most thyroid-expanded clonotypes exceeding 0.001 frequency were also found in blood.

The germline V gene has CDR1 SGHRS and CDR2 YFSETQ. Trimming removed 0 bases from V and 4 bases from J, with 17 bases in between. The CDR3 loop spans 16 amino acids. The sequenced sample was peripheral blood. The sequence was collected from a woman aged 18-35 years with stable Graves' hyperthyroidism. Some clones in this sample may be carry-over from other donors' samples. V and J are TRBV5-1 and TRBJ2-7; TRBD1 is a possible D gene (6 bases). Here the CDR3 reads CASSLAIPTGDYEQYF. As DNA, the CDR3 is TGCGCCAGCAGCTTGGCAATACCGACAGGCGATTACGAGCAGTACTTC.